Only a few counts were recorded for the clone carrying this T cell receptor (beta chain). Its antigen is undetermined. The sample comes from a study of CD8 T cells in ankylosing spondylitis. Overall study findings and caveats: CD8+ by phenotype, disease-linked clones were relatively rare in peripheral blood. Characteristic, it appeared, of ankylosing spondylitis blood was a TCR beta motif of roughly eight highly homologous variants. Some of the motif variants had earlier been found in reactive arthritis patients' fluid and blood. Reportedly, matched ankylosing spondylitis synovial fluid was significantly enriched for disease-linked clones.

Quantitative 5'-RACE was performed with molecular barcodes, and it yielded the TCR beta libraries. From the 5' RACE reads, TCRdb called clonotypes with MiXCR, one entry per CDR3 protein. The sample lists over 600,000 distinct CDR3 sequences, 15% to 20% occurring once. Trimming stripped 1 base from V and 4 bases from J, with 13 bases between. This CDR3 has 15 amino acids. Germline V lookup: CDR1 MGHRA, CDR2 YSYEKL. The J gene is TRBJ1-2, the V gene TRBV4-1; D unresolved. The specimen was blood, either unsorted or a sorted T cell fraction (not recorded which). The clonotype comes from a male donor with ankylosing spondylitis. CDR3 in amino acids: CASSQGSRGPYGYTF. In nucleotides, the CDR3 is TGCGCCAGCAGCCAAGGGTCCAGAGGGCCCTATGGCTACACCTTC.